This T cell receptor (beta chain) was profiled in a study of blood T cell repertoires in COVID-19 (dated by TCRdb to about 2020). About the investigation overall: Samples from collaborators originated in the United States, Italy and Spain and spanned both the acute and convalescent phases of COVID-19. A de-identified subject ID, COVID-19 status, age in years and sex were almost always included in the sample metadata. Samples were obtained from the ongoing ImmuneRACE study (first 160 participants) and from roughly 1,300 subjects provided by 6 global collaborators. The dataset comprised deeply sampled blood TCRbeta repertoires from subjects exposed to, actively infected with, or recovered from COVID-19. The repertoires were released in a freely available public database meant as a resource for research on the immune response to SARS-CoV-2. Where available, HLA class I and class II types were obtained from metadata supplied by the sample provider rather than from assay-based typing. The prospective study material was composed of cDNA or gDNA derived from T cells, B-cell-depleted T cells, or PBMCs. Results the study describes overall, beyond this receptor: Clinical and demographic metadata were provided uncurated, with the amount varying by source and participant.

A note on this clone: Its binding antigen is unknown. The input lacks base qualities; no much larger clone sits a single base away.

V is clipped by 2 bases and J by 3 bases, and the sequence between their germline boundaries is 14 bases long. Including cysteine and phenylalanine, the CDR3 has 15 amino acids. This entry keeps only the CDR3 DNA: 45 bases, framed from base 1. Taken from the germline V gene, the CDR1 and CDR2 loops are SGDLS and YYNGEE. Enrolling through a virtual design, the prospective study's participants ranged in age from roughly 18 to 90 years and lived across roughly 23 United States geographic areas. Cohort assignment in the prospective study relied on participant-reported clinical history from a screening survey and a study questionnaire. Recovered participants in ImmuneRACE Cohort 3 were defined as having two consecutive negative NP/OP PCR tests, clearance from a healthcare professional, or resolution of symptoms. In the prospective study, mobile phlebotomists collected whole blood, serum and a nasopharyngeal or oropharyngeal swab from each participant. Over an approximately 2-month period, participants in the prospective study had the option of providing additional blood draws and questionnaires. Before DNA extraction, prospective study blood samples were shipped either frozen or at room temperature.

TCRbeta CDR3 regions were amplified from genomic DNA using the immunoSEQ Assay, a bias-controlled multiplex PCR. The original pipeline was this. The number of nucleated cells in each sample was estimated by amplification of reference gene primers within the assay. Sequence reads were collapsed and filtered to measure the absolute abundance of every unique TCRbeta CDR3 rearrangement. Productive Simpson clonality was computed per sample as the square root of Simpson's diversity index over productive rearrangements. TCRdb mirrors the immuneACCESS table, restricted to in-frame sequences. Some clones are absent from its copies; in checked studies, under half trace to an unresolved V gene, and the reason for the others is unknown. That table furnishes V, J and clone size, whereas the DNA furnished D and trimming. The sample includes about 160,000 clones, with roughly 80% observed a single time. The top ten clones comprise 3% to 3.5% of the sample.

The rearranged segments are TRBV9 and TRBJ1-1, with the D gene not clear enough to name. What was sequenced was PBMCs or T cells enriched from blood (not recorded which). The TCR originated in a woman aged 55-69 years who had recovered from COVID-19. CDR3 loop: CASSVSPRGDTEAFF. At the DNA level, the sequence is TGTGCCAGCAGCGTGAGTCCCCGGGGTGACACTGAAGCTTTCTTT.